A single sample gave rise to the 5 T cell receptor beta chains below, sequenced in a study of shared clonotypes between healthy human individuals. Using immunoSEQ multiplex PCR, the repertoire was profiled, and TCRdb retains in-frame clones only, with some absent. Of about 2.4 million clones listed, approximately 93% are singletons. Sequenced sample: naive CD4+ T cells from PBMCs. Specified subset: CD45RA+ positively selected. The receptors originated from a man younger than 30 in good health. Some clones in this sample may be carry-over from other donors' samples.

V and J are TRBV18 and TRBJ2-7; 7 bases line up with TRBD2. V trimming: 0 bases; J trimming: 3 bases; junction bases outside the gene matches: 5. This CDR3 contains 15 residues. From germline, CDR1 is KGHSH and CDR2 LQKENI. CDR3 nucleotides: TGTGCCAGCTCACCACCGTCGAGGGAGGGCTACGAGCAGTACTTC. As protein: CASSPPSREGYEQYF.

V is TRBV28 and J is TRBJ2-7; 10 nucleotides agree with TRBD2. This CDR3 region has 16 residues. From germline, CDR1 is MDHEN and CDR2 SYDVKM. With V trimmed by 6 bases and J by 3 bases, 11 bases remained unmatched. Here the CDR3 DNA reads TGTGCCAGCAGCATCCCCTCTAGCGGGAGTGTCTACGAGCAGTACTTC. Protein sequence: CASSIPSSGSVYEQYF.

The V and J genes are TRBV6-5 and TRBJ1-5; no clear D gene. The germline V gene has CDR1 MNHEY and CDR2 SVGAGI. Trimming left V 0 bases short and J 5 bases short, with 5 bases between. The CDR3 length is 13 residues. The CDR3 is CASSYSIHQPQHF. DNA of the CDR3: TGTGCCAGCAGTTACTCGATCCATCAGCCCCAGCATTTT.

The J gene is TRBJ1-1, the V gene TRBV6-1; D is unclear. V lost 2 bases and J 1 base, leaving 5 bases between the germline ends. Germline values: CDR1 MNHNS, CDR2 SASEGT. The CDR3 extends over 13 amino acids. DNA for the CDR3: TGTGCCAGCAGTGAACGTCCGAACACTGAAGCTTTCTTT. Translation gives CASSERPNTEAFF.

The rearrangement joins TRBV10-1 to TRBJ2-7; a weak D match, TRBD1 (6 bases). With 10 bases removed from V and 3 bases from J, the gap between germline ends came to 19 bases. This CDR3 comprises 14 residues. Per germline, CDR1 WNHNN and CDR2 SYGVQD (reference sequence). The CDR3 protein is CANFKGQQFYEQYF. The CDR3 nucleotides are TGCGCCAACTTTAAAGGACAGCAATTCTACGAGCAGTACTTC.